A single sample is the source of the 15 T cell receptor beta chains below, sequenced in a study of graft-versus-host responses after intestinal transplantation. Sequenced by immunoSEQ multiplex PCR; TCRdb stores in-frame clones only, minus some. Of around 23,000 clones listed, just over 75% are singletons. Investigators treated the graft tissue so that it released intraepithelial and lamina propria lymphocytes. The starting material was ileum tissue, obtained 12 days after intestinal transplant. The receptors here all came from a human patient who received an intestinal transplant, so some T cells may come from the graft donor.

The chain carries TRBV28 and TRBJ2-6, with D possibly TRBD1 on 6 matching bases. V lost 7 bases to trimming and J lost 2 bases, with 15 bases between them. The CDR3 is 16 residues long. In germline, CDR1 is MDHEN, CDR2 SYDVKM. CDR3 region: CASTDRKRTGANVLTF. The CDR3 DNA follows: TGTGCCAGCACTGACAGGAAGAGGACTGGGGCCAACGTCCTGACTTTC.

The genes are TRBV2 and TRBJ1-2; possible D gene TRBD1, 6 bases. The CDR3 length is 15 residues. V was trimmed by 4 bases and J by 4 bases, leaving 16 bases between them. Looked up from germline, CDR1 is SNHLY and CDR2 is FYNNEI. This CDR3 is CASSGVGGRSYGYTF. The CDR3 DNA sequence: TGTGCCAGCAGTGGAGTGGGGGGGCGGTCCTATGGCTACACCTTC.

This clone was observed a handful of times. This rearrangement joins TRBV11-3 to TRBJ2-7; unclear D gene. V was pared by 3 bases and J by 6 bases, with 6 bases between. Germline V CDR1 and CDR2: SGHNT, YENEEA. This CDR3 is built from 11 residues. The CDR3 is CASSFTSEQYF. The CDR3 nucleotides read TGTGCCAGCAGCTTCACGAGCGAGCAGTACTTC.

The chain has TRBV27 and TRBJ1-2, with TRBD1 as a possible D gene (5 bases). Germline CDR1 reads MNHEY; CDR2 reads SMNVEV (reference sequence). The CDR3 covers 12 residues. The V end lost 3 bases, the J end lost 8 bases, and 10 bases lay between the germline ends. The CDR3 protein is CASSFMGGGYTF. Written as DNA, the CDR3 is TGTGCCAGCAGTTTTATGGGGGGGGGCTACACCTTC.

V is TRBV5-1 and J is TRBJ1-2, with TRBD1 identical over 7 bases. The length of the CDR3 is 14 residues. J gave up 13 bases and V 4 bases, and 16 bases lay outside the gene matches. Germline assignment: CDR1 SGHRS and CDR2 YFSETQ. This CDR3 is CASSPTGQPPPGTF. The CDR3 coding sequence is TGCGCCAGCAGCCCAACGGGACAGCCCCCGCCCGGCACCTTC.

There are a few counts of this clone. The V gene is TRBV6-5, the J gene TRBJ2-2; 10 bases match TRBD1. J was trimmed by 7 bases and V by 3 bases; bases with no gene match: 8. The CDR3 runs to 16 residues. Germline V CDR1 and CDR2: MNHEY, SVGAGI. CDR3 protein: CASSYFGTGAGGELFF. CDR3 coding DNA: TGTGCCAGCAGTTATTTCGGGACAGGGGCGGGCGGGGAGCTGTTTTTT.

The chain has TRBV4-2 and TRBJ2-5; a possible D gene is TRBD1 (6 bases). V lost 4 bases, J lost 5 bases, and 14 bases lay in between. Germline V gene lookup returns CDR1 LGHNA and CDR2 YNFKEQ. CDR3 length: 14 residues. This chain's CDR3 is CASSLPGEGETQYF. CDR3 in DNA: TGTGCCAGCAGCCTACCAGGGGAAGGGGAGACCCAGTACTTC.

The rearrangement uses TRBV9 and TRBJ2-2; 7 bases line up with TRBD2. The J segment lost 6 bases and the V segment lost 0 bases, leaving 11 bases of the junction unmatched. There are 17 residues in the CDR3. Germline V lookup: CDR1 SGDLS, CDR2 YYNGEE. CDR3 nucleotide sequence: TGTGCCAGCAGCGTAGTATCCGGGGACTACAAGGCCGGGGAGCTGTTTTTT. Translating it yields CASSVVSGDYKAGELFF.

This CDR3 is CASSLLEGETQYF. DNA of the CDR3: TGTGCCAGCAGCTTGTTAGAGGGAGAGACCCAGTACTTC. V usage is TRBV5-4 and J usage is TRBJ2-5; D might be TRBD2 (5 bases). The CDR3 totals 13 residues. Trimming left V 1 base short and J 4 bases short, with 8 bases between. Germline CDR1 is SGHNT and CDR2 is YYREEE (reference sequence).

DNA for the CDR3: TGTGCCAGCAGCCCTCGGACAGAGCACTCGGGCGAAGCTTTCTTT. This codes for CASSPRTEHSGEAFF. The chain couples TRBV6-5 to TRBJ1-1, with D possibly TRBD1 on 6 matching bases. Germline values: CDR1 MNHEY, CDR2 SVGAGI. The V and J ends lost 6 bases and 8 bases respectively, with 22 bases between them. This CDR3 is built from 15 residues.

The chain has TRBV18 and TRBJ2-2; D is possibly TRBD1 (5 bases). Germline V gene lookup returns CDR1 KGHSH and CDR2 LQKENI. This CDR3 has 15 residues. V lost 4 bases and J 0 bases, leaving 9 bases between the germline ends. This CDR3 is CASSLGPANTGELFF. For the CDR3, the DNA is TGTGCCAGCTCACTGGGGCCAGCGAACACCGGGGAGCTGTTTTTT. Full variable domain (remainder filled in from reference TRBV18 and TRBJ2-2): NAGVMQNPRHLVRRRGQEARLRCSPMKGHSHVYWYRQLPEEGLKFMVYLQKENIIDESGMPKERFSAEFPKEGPSILRIQQVVRGDSAAYFCASSLGPANTGELFFGEGSRLTVL.

This chain uses TRBV9 with TRBJ1-6; D gene uncertain. The V end was cut by 4 bases, the J end by 0 bases, with 8 bases between. This CDR3 comprises 15 residues. Germline V lookup: CDR1 SGDLS, CDR2 YYNGEE. The CDR3 region is CASSPRSSYNSPLHF. CDR3 DNA sequence: TGTGCCAGCAGCCCGAGGAGCTCCTATAATTCACCCCTCCACTTT.

The chain carries TRBV27 and TRBJ2-5; 7 bases fit TRBD1. V shed 5 bases and J 9 bases; nucleotides not matched to a gene: 9. In germline, CDR1 is MNHEY, CDR2 SMNVEV (reference sequence). CDR3 length: 13 amino acids. The CDR3 is CASSPLDRDPQYF. In nucleotides, the CDR3 is TGTGCCAGCAGTCCCCTCGACAGGGACCCCCAGTACTTC.

The J gene is TRBJ2-3, the V gene TRBV6-7; tentative D call: TRBD2 (5 bases). TRBV6-7 counts as an open reading frame of uncertain function. With 7 bases removed from V and 11 bases from J, the gap between germline ends came to 10 bases. The CDR3 is made up of 10 amino acids. CDR3 loop: CASINRGQYF. The DNA for the CDR3 is TGTGCCAGCATCAACCGGGGGCAGTATTTT.

The chain recombines TRBV4-3 with TRBJ2-1; 8 nucleotides agree with TRBD1. Germline CDR1 is LGHNA and CDR2 is YSLEER. With V trimmed by 4 bases and J by 4 bases, 0 bases remained unmatched. There are 13 residues in the CDR3. CDR3 protein: CASSRDRYNEQFF. As DNA, the CDR3 is TGCGCCAGCAGCCGGGACAGGTACAATGAGCAGTTCTTC.